The subject of this entry is one T cell receptor beta chain. The data stem from a study of T cell responses to AZD1222 COVID-19 vaccine. This CDR3 is 16 amino acids long. V lost 1 base and J 5 bases, leaving 18 bases between the germline ends. CDR1 is SGHDN, CDR2 FVKESK, per germline. Profiled with immunoSEQ multiplex PCR; TCRdb holds only in-frame clones, not every one. The sample yields 150,000 to 200,000 clones, roughly nine tenths seen once. This TCR was recovered from an adult in good health. The J gene is TRBJ2-7, the V gene TRBV14; possibly TRBD1 for D (6 bases). The sequencing here drew on peripheral blood, taken on day 0 of AZD1222 vaccination. CDR3: CASSQVSWTEDDEQYF. CDR3 DNA sequence: TGTGCCAGCAGCCAAGTTAGCTGGACAGAAGACGACGAGCAGTACTTC.